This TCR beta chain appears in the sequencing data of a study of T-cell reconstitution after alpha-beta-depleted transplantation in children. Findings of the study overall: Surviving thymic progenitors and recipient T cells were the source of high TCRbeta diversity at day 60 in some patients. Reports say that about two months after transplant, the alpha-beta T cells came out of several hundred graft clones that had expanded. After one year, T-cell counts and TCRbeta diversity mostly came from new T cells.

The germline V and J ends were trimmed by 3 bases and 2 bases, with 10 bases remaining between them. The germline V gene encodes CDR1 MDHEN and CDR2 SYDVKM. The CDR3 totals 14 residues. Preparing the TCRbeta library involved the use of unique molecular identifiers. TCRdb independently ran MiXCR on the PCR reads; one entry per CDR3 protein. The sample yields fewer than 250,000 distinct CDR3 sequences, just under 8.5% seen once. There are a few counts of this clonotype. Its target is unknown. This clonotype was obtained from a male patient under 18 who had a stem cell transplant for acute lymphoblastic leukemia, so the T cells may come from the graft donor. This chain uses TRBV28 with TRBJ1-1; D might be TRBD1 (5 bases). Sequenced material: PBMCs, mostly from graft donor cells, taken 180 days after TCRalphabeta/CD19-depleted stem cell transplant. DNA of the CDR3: TGTGCCAGCAGTTTCGACAGCGCCAACACTGAAGCTTTCTTT. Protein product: CASSFDSANTEAFF.